What follows are 7 T cell receptor beta chains derived from one specimen sequenced in a study of CD8+ T cells in alopecia areata. Extracted RNA was reverse transcribed, and the resulting cDNA served as sequencing template. Some clones are missing from TCRdb's copy, which holds only in-frame ones; the method was immunoSEQ multiplex PCR. The sample carries more than 140,000 clones, around 87% recorded once. Treatment denoted: oral pan-JAK inhibitor, 5-10 mg twice daily. Sequencing used CD8+ T cells sorted from blood, obtained at week 4, from a patient treated with tofacitinib. These receptors originate from a human donor with alopecia areata.

The CDR3 coding sequence is TGTGCCAGCAGCTTAGTCGTGAGGGCAGGGGGAAGGGAAGCTGAAGCTTTCTTT. Protein: CASSLVVRAGGREAEAFF. The chain is built from TRBV7-2 and TRBJ1-1, with 7 bases fitting TRBD1. The CDR3 length is 18 residues. V shed 1 base, J shed 6 bases, and the junction held 17 bases outside the gene matches. CDR1 SGHTA and CDR2 FQGNSA come from the germline V gene.

The rearrangement joins TRBV27 to TRBJ2-3, with D possibly TRBD1 on 5 matching bases. Per germline, CDR1 MNHEY and CDR2 SMNVEV (reference sequence). Trimming took off 6 bases at V and 0 bases at J, with 13 bases between the two ends. This CDR3 has 15 amino acids. CDR3 DNA sequence: TGTGCCAGCAGCGACAGACTCGCTAGCACAGATACGCAGTATTTT. It is translated as CASSDRLASTDTQYF.

V and J are TRBV7-9 and TRBJ2-1, with 11 bases that match TRBD1. CDR3 length: 15 residues. The germline V gene has CDR1 SEHNR and CDR2 FQNEAQ (reference sequence). The V and J ends lost 5 bases and 7 bases, in that order; junction bases with no gene match: 7. CDR3 sequence (DNA): TGTGCCAGCAGCCCCCGGACAGGGGGCGGGAATGAGCAGTTCTTC. This sequence encodes CASSPRTGGGNEQFF.

This clone is a singleton in its sample. The rearrangement links TRBV6-1 to TRBJ2-3, with 11 bases matching TRBD2. The CDR3 is made up of 16 amino acids. The J segment lost 2 bases and the V segment lost 0 bases, leaving 1 base of the junction unmatched. Germline V lookup: CDR1 MNHNS, CDR2 SASEGT. The CDR3 is CASSEASGGATDTQYF. The CDR3 nucleotides are TGTGCCAGCAGTGAAGCTAGCGGGGGGGCCACAGATACGCAGTATTTT.

The chain employs TRBV6-1 and TRBJ2-5; D perhaps matches TRBD1 (6 bases). Germline lookup yields CDR1 MNHNS and CDR2 SASEGT. Trimming shortened V by 8 bases and J by 5 bases, and 12 bases separated the two germline ends. The CDR3 runs 12 residues. The CDR3 region is CASQQGGETQYF. The CDR3 DNA reads as TGTGCCAGCCAACAGGGTGGGGAGACCCAGTACTTC.

The chain uses TRBV6-6 and TRBJ1-5, with D uncertain. Germline CDR1 is MNHNY and CDR2 is SVGAGI (reference sequence). The CDR3 has 12 amino acids. Trimming shortened V by 0 bases and J by 7 bases, and 4 bases separated the two germline ends. CDR3 loop: CASSYSHQPQHF. The DNA of the CDR3 is TGTGCCAGCAGTTACTCGCACCAGCCCCAGCATTTT.

Only one count was recorded for this clone. This chain connects TRBV14 to TRBJ1-1; D perhaps matches TRBD1 (5 bases). Germline V gene sequence: CDR1 SGHDN, CDR2 FVKESK. The CDR3 consists of 16 residues. V gave up 0 bases and J gave up 4 bases, with 15 bases separating them. The CDR3 loop is CASSQDVGEEGTEAFF. The DNA of the CDR3 is TGTGCCAGCAGCCAAGATGTGGGGGAGGAAGGCACTGAAGCTTTCTTT.